Given below is one T cell receptor beta chain in context. Its antigen specificity is not known. Within one base of it there is no much larger clone, and no base qualities were kept. The data were taken from a study of shared clonotypes between healthy human individuals (dated by TCRdb to 2020 to 2022). With regard to the full study: The cohort included a few men and two women between 18 and 49 years of age. Libraries were prepared and TCR repertoires were sequenced by different laboratories using diverse techniques, in order to increase sequencing depth and limit assay-specific biases. Per donor, leukapheresis produced somewhere between about 0.9 and 9 billion PBMCs. For each donor, CD4 naive and CD4 memory were each run on three plates, CD8 naive on two plates, and CD8 memory on one plate. Blood TCR repertoires of five healthy adults were deeply sequenced to estimate repertoire size and the extent of clonotype sharing between individuals. The investigation overall reported the following: Higher generation probabilities were observed for clonotypes shared by all four sorted-subset donors than for non-shared clonotypes. Naive subsets generally had larger estimated clonotype richness than memory subsets. Sampling was restricted to blood, and TCR repertoires in tissues likely differ from the TCR repertoires found in blood. The small number of donors limited the genetic and exposure-history diversity represented. Incomplete sequencing was indicated by rarefaction of sorted-subset datasets, despite the large sequencing depth. Based on pairwise subsampling, the degree of clonotype sharing among donors was expected to be affected by sequencing depth. Across a few donors, around 5% of naive CD4, approximately 3.5% of naive CD8, 2% to 2.5% of memory CD4, and 0.4% to 0.45% of memory CD8 clonotypes were shared.

The donors were healthy, HIV-negative adults who had no recently reported acute infections or vaccinations. Only Caucasian adults living in Nashville, Tennessee, USA were represented among the donors. CD4+ T cells were enriched by magnetic negative selection, after which naive cells were positively selected on CD45RA and the negative fraction was taken as the memory subset. Blood was obtained by leukapheresis, after which PBMCs were separated by Ficoll-Histopaque density gradient centrifugation and cryopreserved in liquid nitrogen vapor phase. Analytical flow cytometry was used to check the purity and quantity of each magnetically sorted T cell population. Genomic DNA was isolated from each sorted fraction and quantified by UV absorbance on a Nanodrop 2000c. Using the deep immunoSEQ assay, multiplex PCR amplified TCR CDR3 regions from genomic DNA. Genomic DNA extracted from each cell subset was distributed evenly over all wells of several immunoSEQ 96-well plates, and each plate served as one replicate. For sorted subsets, each replicate PCR was loaded with 200 to 250 ng genomic DNA, equivalent to 30,000 or so T cell genomes. Purified libraries were quantified with a Qubit 3.0 fluorometer, sized on a Bioanalyzer 2100, and re-quantified with the KAPA Library Quantification kit. A separate single-read 150-cycle Illumina NextSeq 550 flow cell was used to sequence each immunoSEQ 96-well plate. The published analysis was carried out like this. Because the immunoSEQ output held only junctional sequences and lacked quality scores, the filtering could not match the filtering applied to full-length reads. To assign V/J genes and CDR3, sequences were annotated using PyIR, a Python wrapper for IgBLAST v1.9, with IMGT germline references. Reads with weak V/J assignments (E-value above 1e-6), missing CDR3, stop codons, out-of-frame junctions, or ambiguous translated residues were removed. V3J clonotypes were defined by identical inferred V gene, J gene, and CDR3 amino acid sequence. Percentage overlap between repertoires was calculated by dividing the number of shared unique clonotypes by the size of the smaller repertoire. Repertoire richness was assessed with RTK rarefaction, the Chao1 estimator, and Recon v2.1 estimates of unobserved clonotypes. Generation probabilities were computed with OLGA for all TCRbeta clonotypes obtained by the gDNA method from four donors. The immuneACCESS repertoire file appears here via TCRdb, limited to in-frame rearrangements. These files lack a portion of the clones; in checked studies, under half of the deficit traces to unresolved V genes, and the cause of the others is not known. Clone size and the V and J calls come from that table; the DNA yielded D and trimming. This sample comprises roughly 2,300,000 clones, less than 95% of them detected only once. The biggest ten clones account for around 0.35% of the sample.

The clonotype was recovered from a young man in good health. Some clones in this sample may be carry-over from other donors' samples. The sample taken for sequencing was naive CD4+ T cells from PBMCs. The cell subset or site label here, explained by the study, means: CD45RA+ positively selected.

The CDR3 is CASSQGSGQRRNEQFF. The DNA sequence is given as TGCGCCAGCAGCCAAGGGTCGGGACAGCGGAGGAATGAGCAGTTCTTC. The sequence links TRBV4-3 to TRBJ2-1; TRBD1 agrees with 7 junctional bases. The germline V gene yields LGHNA for CDR1 and YSLEER for CDR2. Trimming leaves V shorter by 1 base and J shorter by 7 bases, with the junction holding 10 bases beyond the gene matches. The CDR3 contains 16 residues, cysteine and phenylalanine counted. Only CDR3 DNA is held: 48 bases, read in frame from base 1.